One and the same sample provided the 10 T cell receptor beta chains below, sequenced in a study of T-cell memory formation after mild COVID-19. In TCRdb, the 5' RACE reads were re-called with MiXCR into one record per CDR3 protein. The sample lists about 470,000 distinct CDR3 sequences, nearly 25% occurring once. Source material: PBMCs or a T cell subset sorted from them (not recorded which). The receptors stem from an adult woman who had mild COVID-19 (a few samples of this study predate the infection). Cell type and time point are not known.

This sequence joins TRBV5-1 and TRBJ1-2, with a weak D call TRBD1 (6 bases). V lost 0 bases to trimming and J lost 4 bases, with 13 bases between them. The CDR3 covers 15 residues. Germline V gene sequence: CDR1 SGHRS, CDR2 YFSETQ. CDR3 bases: TGCGCCAGCAGCTTGGGGAAAGGGACACCCTATGGCTACACCTTC. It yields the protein CASSLGKGTPYGYTF.

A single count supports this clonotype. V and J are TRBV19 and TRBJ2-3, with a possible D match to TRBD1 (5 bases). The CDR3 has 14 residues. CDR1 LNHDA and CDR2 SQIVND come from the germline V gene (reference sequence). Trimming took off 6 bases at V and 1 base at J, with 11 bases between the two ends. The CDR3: CASRAGRGTDTQYF. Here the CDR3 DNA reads TGTGCCAGTAGGGCAGGGCGAGGCACAGATACGCAGTATTTT.

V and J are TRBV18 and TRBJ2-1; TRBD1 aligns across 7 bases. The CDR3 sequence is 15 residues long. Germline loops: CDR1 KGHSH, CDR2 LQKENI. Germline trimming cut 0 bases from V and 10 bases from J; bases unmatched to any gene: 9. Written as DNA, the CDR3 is TGTGCCAGCTCACCACCTAGGGACAGAACCGGGGAGCAGTTCTTC. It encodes CASSPPRDRTGEQFF.

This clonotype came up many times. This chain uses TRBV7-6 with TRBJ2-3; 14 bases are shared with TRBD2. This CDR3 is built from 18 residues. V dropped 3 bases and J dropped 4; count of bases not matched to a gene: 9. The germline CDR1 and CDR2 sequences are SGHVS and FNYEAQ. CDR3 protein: CASSFGLAGGISADTQYF. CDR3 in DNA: TGTGCCAGCAGCTTTGGACTAGCGGGAGGCATTAGCGCAGATACGCAGTATTTT.

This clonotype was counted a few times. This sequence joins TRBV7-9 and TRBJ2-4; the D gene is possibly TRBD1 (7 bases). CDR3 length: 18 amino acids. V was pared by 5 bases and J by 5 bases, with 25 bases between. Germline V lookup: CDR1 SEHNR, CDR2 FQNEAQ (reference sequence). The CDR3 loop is CASSPAEFQGGLQNIQYF. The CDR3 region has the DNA TGTGCCAGCAGCCCCGCTGAGTTTCAGGGGGGATTGCAAAACATTCAGTACTTC.

CDR3 DNA sequence: TGTGCCACCAGTGAGGACTACGAGCAGTACTTC. Translation: CATSEDYEQYF. The chain recombines TRBV24-1 with TRBJ2-7; unclear D gene. The V gene lost 4 bases and the J gene lost 3 bases, with 3 bases spanning the gap. The CDR3 contains 11 residues. The germline CDR1 and CDR2 sequences are KGHDR and SFDVKD.

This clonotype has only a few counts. Here the CDR3 DNA reads TGTGCCAGCAGCCAGGGGGTGTATGGCTACACCTTC. Its translation is CASSQGVYGYTF. The V call is TRBV11-2, the J call TRBJ1-2; 7 bases align to TRBD1. The CDR3 is 12 amino acids. CDR1 and CDR2 (germline): SGHAT, FQNNGV. V trimming: 5 bases; J trimming: 5 bases; junction bases outside the gene matches: 2.

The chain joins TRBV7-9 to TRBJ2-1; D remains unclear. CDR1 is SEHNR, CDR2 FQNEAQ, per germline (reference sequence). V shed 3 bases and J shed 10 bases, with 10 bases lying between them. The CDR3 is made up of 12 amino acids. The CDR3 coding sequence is TGTGCCAGCAGCTTTGGATTCCCGGAGCAGTTCTTC. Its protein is CASSFGFPEQFF.

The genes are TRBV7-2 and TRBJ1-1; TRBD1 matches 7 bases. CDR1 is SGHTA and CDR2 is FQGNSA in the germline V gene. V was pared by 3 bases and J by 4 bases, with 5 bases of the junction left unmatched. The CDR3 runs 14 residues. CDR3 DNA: TGTGCCAGCAGCTTTAGACAGGGCGCCACTGAAGCTTTCTTT. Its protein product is CASSFRQGATEAFF.

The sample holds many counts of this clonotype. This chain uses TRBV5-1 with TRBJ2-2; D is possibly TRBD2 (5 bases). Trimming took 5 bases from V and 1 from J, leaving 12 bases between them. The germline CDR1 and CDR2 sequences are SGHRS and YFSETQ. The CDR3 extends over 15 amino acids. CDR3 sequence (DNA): TGCGCCAGCAGAACGGACTTCTTGAACACCGGGGAGCTGTTTTTT. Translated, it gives CASRTDFLNTGELFF.